These T cell receptor beta chains were read from a single sample in a study of vaccination and CD4 T cells after COVID-19. No antigen is known for these receptors. In TCRdb, the PCR reads were re-called with MiXCR into one record per CDR3 protein. In the table there are over 10,000 distinct CDR3 sequences, roughly four fifths of which are singletons. The sequenced sample was CD4+ T cells from blood, cultured in vitro. The receptors originated from a human donor who had recovered from COVID-19. The CDR3 runs from the conserved cysteine through the conserved F or W. A D gene is named only where the DNA matches it firmly. Part of the rows lack a size; the others show once, few, many or a class for expanded clones.

d_gene	j_gene	abundance	len	v_gene	CDR3nt	CDR3aa
.	TRBJ1-3	.	15	TRBV4-3	TGCGCCAGCAGCCAGGTCCGGACAGCCGGAAACACCATATATTTT	CASSQVRTAGNTIYF
TRBD2	TRBJ2-5	.	13	TRBV6-1	TGTGCCAGCAGCCCCCGGGGGGGGGAGACCCAGTACTTC	CASSPRGGETQYF
.	TRBJ1-2	.	13	TRBV6-1	TGTGCCAGCACTACAGACAGGATAAATGGCTACACCTTC	CASTTDRINGYTF
TRBD1	TRBJ1-1	.	16	TRBV27	TGTGCCAGCAGTACCTCACAGGGGCCGGGGAACACTGAAGCTTTCTTT	CASSTSQGPGNTEAFF
.	TRBJ1-2	.	16	TRBV28	TGTGCCAGCAGTTTGATCCCCCCAGGGGCTAACTATGGCTACACCTTC	CASSLIPPGANYGYTF
.	TRBJ2-6	.	17	TRBV20-1	TGCAGTGCTAGGACTTCCATGGGGGCTTCTGGGGCCAACGTCCTGACTTTC	CSARTSMGASGANVLTF
.	TRBJ1-1	.	11	TRBV20-1	TGCAGGGGGGTCCTAAACACTGAAGCTTTCTTT	CRGVLNTEAFF
TRBD2	TRBJ2-7	.	14	TRBV20-1	TGCAGTGCGCCTTTAGCGGGTCGTATGTACGAGCAGTACTTC	CSAPLAGRMYEQYF
TRBD2	TRBJ2-7	.	15	TRBV28	TGTGCCAGCAGTTTAGAGCGGGGGGCGGAATACGAGCAGTACTTC	CASSLERGAEYEQYF
TRBD1	TRBJ1-2	.	14	TRBV20-1	TGCAGTGCTAGAACGCAGGGGGCAGGGAGTGGCTACACCTTC	CSARTQGAGSGYTF
.	TRBJ1-5	.	14	TRBV20-1	TGCAGTGCACCAGGGGATATGAGCAGTCAGCCCCAGCATTTT	CSAPGDMSSQPQHF
.	TRBJ2-7	once	12	TRBV20-1	TGCAGTGCGCCCGGGACAACTTACGAGCAGTACTTC	CSAPGTTYEQYF
TRBD2	TRBJ2-3	.	15	TRBV25-1	TGTGCCAGCCAAAACGCGGGACTAGCGGGAGATACGCAGTATTTT	CASQNAGLAGDTQYF
.	TRBJ2-5	.	16	TRBV24-1	TGTGCCACCAGTGATTTGTCCTTGACGGGAAAAGAGACCCAGTACTTC	CATSDLSLTGKETQYF
.	TRBJ2-5	once	14	TRBV6-1	TGTGCCAGCTTTCGGGGGAATGGTTTAGAGACCCAGTACTTC	CASFRGNGLETQYF
.	TRBJ2-7	.	17	TRBV23-1	TGCGCCAGCAGTCACCACCTAATACAGTTCACAACCTACGAGCAGTACTTC	CASSHHLIQFTTYEQYF
.	TRBJ2-5	once	13	TRBV19	TGTGCCAGTAGTACCCAGGGTAAAGAGACCCAGTACTTC	CASSTQGKETQYF
.	TRBJ2-7	.	16	TRBV7-9	TGTGCCAGCAGCCCAAGAGACAGGCCCGTCTCCTACGAGCAGTACTTC	CASSPRDRPVSYEQYF
.	TRBJ1-5	few	13	TRBV20-1	TGCAGTGCTAGAGCGGGGATTAATCAGCCCCAGCATTTT	CSARAGINQPQHF
.	TRBJ2-4	.	15	TRBV5-4	TGTGCCAGCAGCTTGAGGCAGACCGGGAAAAACATTCAGTACTTC	CASSLRQTGKNIQYF
.	TRBJ1-1	.	15	TRBV7-9	TGTGCCAGGGGGCACCGGGGGGGGCTTGGCACTGAAGCTTTCTTT	CARGHRGGLGTEAFF
TRBD2	TRBJ2-3	few	14	TRBV20-1	TGCAGTGCTCGGACTAGCGGGCGCACAGATACGCAGTATTTT	CSARTSGRTDTQYF
.	TRBJ2-2	.	13	TRBV11-3	TGTGCCAGCAGCTTAGCCGAACGCGGGGAGCTGTTTTTT	CASSLAERGELFF
.	TRBJ2-5	once	13	TRBV20-1	TGCAGTGCTAGATCCGGACGTCGGGAGACCCAGTACTTC	CSARSGRRETQYF
.	TRBJ2-3	.	14	TRBV27	TGTGCCAGCAGCTGGAGGGCCCCGACAGATACGCAGTATTTT	CASSWRAPTDTQYF
.	TRBJ1-5	.	15	TRBV2	TGTGCCAGCAGTGATGGATCCTGGGGCAATCAGCCCCAGCATTTT	CASSDGSWGNQPQHF
.	TRBJ1-5	.	13	TRBV19	TGTGCCAGTAGGAGGGGAAACGATCAGCCCCAGCATTTT	CASRRGNDQPQHF
.	TRBJ1-1	once	13	TRBV6-1	TGTGCCAACAGGGAGGGGGACAACACTGAAGCTTTCTTT	CANREGDNTEAFF
TRBD1	TRBJ1-6	medium-sized	14	TRBV20-1	TGCAGTGCAAGCCGGGACAGGGGGAATTCACCCCTCCACTTT	CSASRDRGNSPLHF
.	TRBJ1-1	.	13	TRBV20-1	TGCAGTGCTCAACTCAGGGTAGCGGGTGAAGCTTTCTTT	CSAQLRVAGEAFF
TRBD2	TRBJ2-5	.	13	TRBV20-1	TGCAGTGCTGGGAGGGAAGTGGAAGAGACCCAGTACTTC	CSAGREVEETQYF
TRBD1	TRBJ2-7	.	13	TRBV6-4	TGTGCCAGCAGTGACAGACAGGGTTACGAGCAGTACTTC	CASSDRQGYEQYF
TRBD2	TRBJ2-5	.	14	TRBV6-2/TRBV6-3	TGTGCCAGCAGGATAGCGGGAGGACAAGAGACCCAGTACTTC	CASRIAGGQETQYF
TRBD1	TRBJ1-5	.	13	TRBV6-1	TGTGCCACCAGGAGGGACAGCGGACAGCCCCAGCATTTT	CATRRDSGQPQHF
.	TRBJ2-1	.	14	TRBV6-2/TRBV6-3	TGTGCCAGCAACCAAGGAGGAGCGGTCAATGAGCAGTTCTTC	CASNQGGAVNEQFF
TRBD1	TRBJ1-2	.	13	TRBV19	TGTGCCAGTAGTAAGGGGACAGCCTATGGCTACACCTTC	CASSKGTAYGYTF